This T cell receptor (beta chain) was documented in a study of cytomegalovirus exposure and HLA in healthy donors. Study outcomes and limitations: Across HLA loci, a later analysis found differing TCR association rates, with DRB1 most and HLA-C fewest. Earlier analysis found most TCR beta V segments productive about 90% or about 30% of the time. A few CMV-associated chains proved CMV antigen-specific in vitro.

Both 60 Vbeta primers and 13 Jbeta primers went into the PCR. Clones were sequenced by immunoSEQ multiplex PCR, and TCRdb holds only the in-frame ones, with some missing. The data hold roughly 62,000 clones, with approximately 80% observed a single time. This CDR3 is built from 17 residues. Trimming left V 0 bases short and J 0 bases short, with 10 bases between. Germline V gene lookup returns CDR1 SGDLS and CDR2 YYNGEE. This clone showed up just once. Its antigen is undetermined. The specimen was PBMCs. This TCR was recovered from a woman aged 40 to 50 in good health and CMV-seropositive. V usage is TRBV9 and J usage is TRBJ1-6; D unclear. CDR3: CASSVGSLGSYNSPLHF. The CDR3 nucleotides read TGTGCCAGCAGCGTAGGAAGTCTCGGCTCCTATAATTCACCCCTCCACTTT. The entire variable domain, with the rest obtained from reference TRBV9 and TRBJ1-6, is as follows: DSGVTQTPKHLITATGQRVTLRCSPRSGDLSVYWYQQSLDQGLQFLIQYYNGEERAKGNILERFSAQQFPDLHSELNLSSLELGDSALYFCASSVGSLGSYNSPLHFGNGTRLTVT.